This entry lists 17 T cell receptor beta chains sequenced from one sample in a study of vaccination effects on CD4 cells after COVID-19. Libraries were prepared by immunoSEQ multiplex PCR; TCRdb keeps only in-frame clonotypes and omits some of them. The profile covers tens of thousands of clones, with more than 65% appearing a single time and approximately 5% taken by the ten largest. Cells that had been cultured for ten to eleven days were the source of isolated CD4+ T cells. For these receptors, no antigen is known. This specimen consisted of CD4+ T cells from PBMCs cultured without peptide, obtained before COVID-19 vaccination. These receptors were obtained from a human donor who received a COVID-19 vaccine.

V usage is TRBV2 and J usage is TRBJ2-2; no firm D call. The CDR3 covers 12 residues. The germline V gene has CDR1 SNHLY and CDR2 FYNNEI. The V end was cut by 5 bases, the J end by 3 bases, with 4 bases between. The CDR3 nucleotides read TGTGCCAGCAGTTTGGACACCGGGGAGCTGTTTTTT. It yields the protein CASSLDTGELFF. The variable domain in full, with the rest retrieved from reference TRBV2 and TRBJ2-2, is EPEVTQTPSHQVTQMGQEVILRCVPISNHLYFYWYRQILGQKVEFLVSFYNNEISEKSEIFDDQFSVERPDGSNFTLKIRSTKLEDSAMYFCASSLDTGELFFGEGSRLTVL.

This clone was seen only a few times. The chain uses TRBV30 and TRBJ2-6, with D hard to call. Between the trimmed V and J ends, which lost 0 bases and 4 bases, there was a span of 10 bases. The CDR3 covers 15 residues. The germline V gene has CDR1 GTSNPN and CDR2 SVGIG (reference sequence). The DNA of the CDR3 is TGTGCCTGGAGTGTACTGGGTCTCGGGGCCAACGTCCTGACTTTC. Translating gives CAWSVLGLGANVLTF. Drawing the rest from reference TRBV30 and TRBJ2-6, the complete variable domain is SQTIHQWPATLVQPVGSPLSLECTVEGTSNPNLYWYRQAAGRGLQLLFYSVGIGQISSEVPQNLSASRPQDRQFILSSKKLLLSDSGFYLCAWSVLGLGANVLTFGAGSRLTVL.

In its sample, this clone was seen a few times. CDR3 sequence: CASSSTGATNYGYTF. CDR3 coding DNA: TGTGCCAGTAGTTCTACGGGAGCCACTAACTATGGCTACACCTTC. This chain connects TRBV19 to TRBJ1-2; D is unclear. The CDR3 sequence is 15 residues long. Looked up from germline, CDR1 is LNHDA and CDR2 is SQIVND (reference sequence). The germline V and J ends were trimmed by 5 bases and 0 bases, with 13 bases remaining between them.

V usage is TRBV7-2 and J usage is TRBJ1-4; D not resolved. Trimming cost V 3 bases and J 7 bases, with 9 bases left between them. Germline V gives CDR1 SGHTA, CDR2 FQGNSA. This CDR3 region has 13 residues. Here the CDR3 reads CASSFGRGEKLFF. In nucleotides, the CDR3 is TGTGCCAGCAGCTTTGGGCGTGGTGAAAAACTGTTTTTT.

The chain carries TRBV10-3 and TRBJ1-1; possibly TRBD1 for D (5 bases). Germline values: CDR1 ENHRY, CDR2 SYGVKD. The CDR3 is 12 residues long. V was clipped by 7 bases and J by 4 bases, with 10 bases between them. CDR3 sequence (DNA): TGTGCCATCATGACGGGGGGCACTGAAGCTTTCTTT. It is translated as CAIMTGGTEAFF.

The sample holds a few counts of this clone. The genes are TRBV5-1 and TRBJ1-3; no definite D call. This CDR3 contains 13 residues. V was clipped by 0 bases and J by 0 bases, with 1 base between them. Germline V lookup: CDR1 SGHRS, CDR2 YFSETQ. The CDR3 here is CASSLASGNTIYF. CDR3 nucleotide sequence: TGCGCCAGCAGCTTGGCCTCTGGAAACACCATATATTTT.

The rearrangement uses TRBV6-5 and TRBJ2-1; D is perhaps TRBD2 (5 bases). The CDR3 spans 15 residues. V lost 5 bases and J 4 bases, leaving 15 bases between the germline ends. The V gene's germline CDR1 is MNHEY and CDR2 SVGAGI. The CDR3 DNA sequence: TGTGCCAGCAGTCCTGAGGGCCAGGCTTACAATGAGCAGTTCTTC. Translating gives CASSPEGQAYNEQFF.

The chain joins TRBV28 to TRBJ2-7; 12 positions match TRBD2. The CDR3 extends over 18 amino acids. Germline assignment: CDR1 MDHEN and CDR2 SYDVKM. V shed 0 bases, J shed 2 bases, and the junction held 8 bases outside the gene matches. The CDR3 DNA reads as TGTGCCAGCAGTTTATGGGGGACTAGCGGGTGGGTAGCCTACGAGCAGTACTTC. This encodes CASSLWGTSGWVAYEQYF.

This clone was detected a few times. The rearrangement links TRBV5-5 to TRBJ2-5; unclear D gene. The CDR3 is 13 amino acids. With 0 bases removed from V and 5 bases from J, the gap between germline ends came to 8 bases. CDR1 and CDR2 (germline): SGHKS, YYEKEE (reference sequence). CDR3 DNA: TGTGCCAGCAGCTTGGGGTCCAGGGAGACCCAGTACTTC. It is translated as CASSLGSRETQYF.

The chain has TRBV11-3 and TRBJ2-7; 8 nucleotides agree with TRBD2. V was clipped by 5 bases and J by 6 bases; unmatched bases: 12. There are 15 residues in the CDR3. Germline V gene data show CDR1 as SGHNT and CDR2 as YENEEA. The CDR3 sequence is CASSGRLALRGEQYF. The DNA for the CDR3 is TGTGCCAGCAGCGGTCGACTAGCGCTTCGCGGCGAGCAGTACTTC. Using reference TRBV11-3 and TRBJ2-7 for the parts outside the CDR3, the full variable domain is EAGVVQSPRYKIIEKKQPVAFWCNPISGHNTLYWYLQNLGQGPELLIRYENEEAVDDSQLPKDRFSAERLKGVDSTLKIQPAELGDSAVYLCASSGRLALRGEQYFGPGTRLTVT.

The rearrangement links TRBV27 to TRBJ2-5; 9 nucleotides agree with TRBD1. The germline gives CDR1 MNHEY, CDR2 SMNVEV (reference sequence). J gave up 7 bases and V 1 base, and 10 bases lay outside the gene matches. The CDR3 spans 16 residues. The CDR3, as DNA: TGTGCCAGCAGTTTATGGTTCGGGACAGGGCTCGGGACCCAGTACTTC. Its protein product is CASSLWFGTGLGTQYF.

The gene calls are TRBV27 and TRBJ1-1, with D possibly being TRBD1 (6 bases). Trimming removed 8 bases from V and 3 bases from J, with 22 bases in between. The germline CDR1 and CDR2 sequences are MNHEY and SMNVEV (reference sequence). The CDR3 is made up of 16 amino acids. CDR3 nucleotide sequence: TGTGCCAGCCGGTCTGTGAGGGGGGTCGGCGACACTGAAGCTTTCTTT. Its translation is CASRSVRGVGDTEAFF.

This clone has a single count. The V call is TRBV28, the J call TRBJ1-1; the D gene is possibly TRBD1 (5 bases). The germline V gene has CDR1 MDHEN and CDR2 SYDVKM. The V end lost 5 bases, the J end lost 1 base, and 11 bases lay between the germline ends. The CDR3 loop spans 14 amino acids. The CDR3 DNA follows: TGTGCCAGCAGTCTCACCGGACAGAACACTGAAGCTTTCTTT. It is translated as CASSLTGQNTEAFF. Full variable domain (rest looked up from reference TRBV28 and TRBJ1-1): DVKVTQSSRYLVKRTGEKVFLECVQDMDHENMFWYRQDPGLGLRLIYFSYDVKMKEKGDIPEGYSVSREKKERFSLILESASTNQTSMYLCASSLTGQNTEAFFGQGTRLTVV.

The rearrangement uses TRBV11-2 and TRBJ1-4; the D is unclear. The CDR3 consists of 11 residues. Trimming took 3 bases from V and 7 from J, leaving 3 bases between them. The V gene's germline CDR1 is SGHAT and CDR2 FQNNGV. CDR3 nucleotide sequence: TGTGCCAGCAGCTTCTCTGAAAAACTGTTTTTT. It is translated as CASSFSEKLFF.

The genes are TRBV9 and TRBJ2-5; no reliable D call. The germline V gene has CDR1 SGDLS and CDR2 YYNGEE. The V end lost 2 bases, the J end lost 5 bases, and 13 bases lay between the germline ends. This CDR3 region has 14 residues. CDR3 sequence (DNA): TGTGCCAGCAGCGTGGCTCCCACCGGGGAGACCCAGTACTTC. It encodes CASSVAPTGETQYF.

This clone was detected only a few times. The chain joins TRBV11-2 to TRBJ1-6, with D perhaps matching TRBD1 (5 bases). Per the germline V gene, CDR1 is SGHAT and CDR2 is FQNNGV. V was clipped by 1 base and J by 6 bases, with 10 bases between them. The CDR3 runs to 15 residues. Written as DNA, the CDR3 is TGTGCCAGCAGCTTAGTCCCAGGGCCTAATTCACCCCTCCACTTT. Its translation is CASSLVPGPNSPLHF. Full variable domain (remainder filled in from reference TRBV11-2 and TRBJ1-6): EAGVAQSPRYKIIEKRQSVAFWCNPISGHATLYWYQQILGQGPKLLIQFQNNGVVDDSQLPKDRFSAERLKGVDSTLKIQPAKLEDSAVYLCASSLVPGPNSPLHFGNGTRLTVT.

This clone was seen once. The V call is TRBV6-6, the J call TRBJ1-1; no firm D call. Germline CDR1 MNHNY, CDR2 SVGAGI (reference sequence). Deletions cut 7 bases from V and 2 bases from J, with 17 bases between. This CDR3 region has 15 residues. CDR3 nucleotides: TGTGCCAGCACGGGGTCGCCACGTTTTAACACTGAAGCTTTCTTT. It encodes CASTGSPRFNTEAFF.